These 30 T cell receptor beta chains came from one sample sequenced in a study of blood T cells in healthy people across ages. Using a J-beta primer mix together with a sample-barcoded 5' primer, a second PCR was run for about 6 to 12 cycles. TCRdb independently ran MiXCR on the 5' RACE reads; one entry per CDR3 protein. The table records 1.5 million to 2 million distinct CDR3 sequences, 28% of them present only once. The sequenced sample was blood. These receptors were obtained from a woman in her 30s in good health.

The sample holds many counts of this clonotype. V gene TRBV7-2 combines with J gene TRBJ2-5; D is unresolved. The CDR3 has 12 amino acids. The V gene's germline CDR1 is SGHTA and CDR2 FQGNSA. Trimming removed 5 bases from V and 5 bases from J, with 9 bases in between. As DNA, the CDR3 is TGTGCCAGCAGCCAATTTACTGAGACCCAGTACTTC. Translated: CASSQFTETQYF.

This chain uses TRBV6-6 with TRBJ1-3, with TRBD1 matching 8 bases. The CDR3 loop spans 14 amino acids. V lost 6 bases, J lost 11 bases, and 12 bases stayed unmatched. CDR1 and CDR2 from the germline V gene are MNHNY and SVGAGI (reference sequence). In DNA form, the CDR3 reads TGTGCCAGCAGCGTCCGGGACAGGAGCGACCCCATATATTTT. Protein: CASSVRDRSDPIYF.

This clonotype was recorded only once. This clone may be a read error of a much larger clone one base away. CDR3 DNA sequence: TGTCCCAGCAGCTTGGGGGAGTGGAACTATGGCTACACCTTC. This gives the protein CPSSLGEWNYGYTF. V gene TRBV5-5 combines with J gene TRBJ1-2; a possible D gene is TRBD1 (5 bases). The CDR3 runs to 14 residues. Germline assignment: CDR1 SGHKS and CDR2 YYEKEE (reference sequence).

The chain recombines TRBV6-5 with TRBJ2-3; D unclear. This CDR3 is built from 14 residues. The V end was cut by 4 bases, the J end by 2 bases, with 10 bases between. Germline-derived CDR1 and CDR2 are MNHEY and SVGAGI. CDR3 sequence: CASSSGSYTDTQYF. In DNA, the CDR3 is TGTGCCAGCAGTTCCGGCAGCTACACAGATACGCAGTATTTT.

As for this clonotype: A much larger clone sits a single nucleotide away, making a read error possible. The chain recombines TRBV29-1 with TRBJ2-7, with D perhaps TRBD1 (5 bases). The CDR3 runs to 12 residues. Looked up from germline, CDR1 is SQVTM and CDR2 is ANQGSEA. V lost 7 bases and J 3 bases, leaving 13 bases between the germline ends. The CDR3: CSAEMTDYEQYF. The CDR3 coding sequence is TGCAGCGCCGAGATGACAGACTACGAGCAGTACTTC.

This rearrangement joins TRBV6-1 to TRBJ2-6, with 14 bases fitting TRBD2. This CDR3 is 17 amino acids long. Germline V gene lookup returns CDR1 MNHNS and CDR2 SASEGT. V trimming: 7 bases; J trimming: 8 bases; junction bases outside the gene matches: 10. CDR3 in amino acids: CASTGLAGGLRSNVLTF. The CDR3, as DNA: TGTGCCAGCACCGGACTAGCGGGGGGTCTCCGGTCCAACGTCCTGACTTTC.

A few counts support this clonotype. One end of the junction is discordant with germline, which a read error may explain. V gene TRBV5-5 combines with J gene TRBJ2-7, with 10 bases identical to TRBD1. Germline loops: CDR1 SGHKS, CDR2 YYEKEE (reference sequence). CDR3 length: 15 residues. This CDR3 is CASSLVGTGEYGQYF. The CDR3, as DNA: TGTGCCAGCAGCTTGGTCGGGACAGGGGAATACGGGCAGTACTTC.

This clonotype has a handful of counts. The chain carries TRBV6-5 and TRBJ1-2, with 8 bases that match TRBD1. Germline CDR1 and CDR2: MNHEY and SVGAGI. CDR3 length: 16 amino acids. V lost 4 bases, J lost 7 bases, and 14 bases stayed unmatched. DNA of the CDR3: TGTGCCAGCAGTTCCCCTGGCGACAGGGGACTGAGTGGCTACACCTTC. The encoded protein is CASSSPGDRGLSGYTF.

The chain recombines TRBV10-2 with TRBJ2-4; D remains unclear. The J call may be mistaken, given a closer DNA end match to TRBJ2-7. This CDR3 is built from 12 residues. Germline CDR1 WSHSY, CDR2 SAAADI. Written as DNA, the CDR3 is TGCGCCAGCAGTGATGGTACCGACGAGCAGTACTTC. Residues: CASSDGTDEQYF.

This clonotype has more than one count but fewer than ten. The V gene is TRBV7-9, the J gene TRBJ2-1; TRBD2 aligns across 8 bases. The CDR3 loop spans 16 amino acids. The J segment lost 3 bases and the V segment lost 5 bases, leaving 9 bases of the junction unmatched. CDR1 is SEHNR, CDR2 FQNEAQ, per germline (reference sequence). CDR3 residues: CASSLESGGDYNEQFF. CDR3 bases: TGTGCCAGCAGCCTAGAGTCGGGAGGGGACTACAATGAGCAGTTCTTC.

The chain employs TRBV19 and TRBJ2-7; tentatively, D is TRBD2 (6 bases). There are 14 residues in the CDR3. Germline V CDR1 and CDR2: LNHDA, SQIVND (reference sequence). Deletions cut 5 bases from V and 7 bases from J, with 18 bases between. CDR3 loop: CASSLASGANEQYF. The CDR3 nucleotides read TGTGCCAGTAGTCTAGCGAGCGGAGCGAATGAGCAGTACTTC.

This rearrangement joins TRBV5-1 to TRBJ1-1; D gene uncertain. Germline CDR1 is SGHRS and CDR2 is YFSETQ. There are 15 residues in the CDR3. V lost 7 bases, J lost 2 bases, and 18 bases lay in between. The CDR3 reads CASGPLNLGNTEAFF. Written as DNA, the CDR3 is TGCGCCAGCGGTCCCCTCAACCTTGGAAACACTGAAGCTTTCTTT.

About this clonotype itself: Just one base apart from a much larger clone, this may be a read error. The chain is built from TRBV7-9 and TRBJ2-7; TRBD2 agrees at 13 bases. The V segment lost 8 bases and the J segment 5 bases; nucleotides outside the gene matches: 9. Germline V gene data show CDR1 as SEHNR and CDR2 as FQNEAQ (reference sequence). There are 15 residues in the CDR3. The CDR3 spells CASGLTGLAGHEQYF. The CDR3 DNA sequence: TGTGCCAGCGGCCTCACGGGACTAGCGGGACACGAGCAGTACTTC.

The V gene is TRBV11-2, the J gene TRBJ2-2, with TRBD1 matching over 9 bases. Germline V CDR1 and CDR2: SGHAT, FQNNGV. The CDR3 extends over 17 amino acids. Trimming cost V 5 bases and J 4 bases; bases outside gene matches: 11. The CDR3 reads CASSESLDRGRTGELFF. The CDR3 region has the DNA TGTGCCAGCAGCGAGAGTCTGGACAGGGGCCGCACCGGGGAGCTGTTTTTT.

The chain combines TRBV12-3 or TRBV12-4 with TRBJ1-4, with D perhaps matching TRBD1 (5 bases). The CDR3 sequence is 13 residues long. V lost 7 bases and J 6 bases, leaving 12 bases between the germline ends. The CDR3 loop is CASKRQTYEKLFF. CDR3 sequence (DNA): TGTGCCAGCAAACGACAGACCTATGAAAAACTGTTTTTT.

The chain links TRBV7-2 to TRBJ2-7; D uncertain. CDR1 is SGHTA, CDR2 FQGNSA, per germline. The germline V and J ends were trimmed by 3 bases and 6 bases, with 12 bases remaining between them. CDR3 length: 13 amino acids. The CDR3 sequence: CASSFLTITEQYF. Here the CDR3 DNA reads TGTGCCAGCAGCTTCCTAACTATAACCGAGCAGTACTTC.

The sample holds a few counts of this clonotype. At one end, the junction sequence differs from germline, possibly due to a read error. This chain joins TRBV6-1 and TRBJ2-1, with 13 bases matching TRBD2. The germline V gene has CDR1 MNHNS and CDR2 SASEGT. The CDR3 length is 17 residues. CDR3 amino acids: CAGSKQRTSGGAYEQFF. The CDR3 DNA reads as TGTGCCGGCAGCAAACAGAGAACTAGCGGGGGGGCATATGAGCAGTTCTTC.

The chain is built from TRBV4-1 and TRBJ2-3; 8 bases match TRBD1. The CDR3 covers 16 residues. Germline V lookup: CDR1 MGHRA, CDR2 YSYEKL. With V trimmed by 4 bases and J by 1 base, 7 bases remained unmatched. The DNA of the CDR3 is TGCGCCAGCAGCCTGGGGACAGGCTATGGCACAGATACGCAGTATTTT. This translates into CASSLGTGYGTDTQYF.

The chain is built from TRBV20-1 and TRBJ1-1; TRBD1 is a possible D gene (6 bases). V dropped 5 bases and J dropped 1 base, with 11 bases sitting between them. In germline, CDR1 is DFQATT, CDR2 SNEGSKA (reference sequence). The CDR3 contains 13 residues. The CDR3 DNA sequence: TGCAGTGCTGGCAGGGGTTCGAACACTGAAGCTTTCTTT. This gives the protein CSAGRGSNTEAFF.

This clonotype came up a few times. The rearrangement joins TRBV14 to TRBJ2-5; D possibly corresponds to TRBD1 (5 bases). The length of the CDR3 is 17 residues. V was clipped by 5 bases and J by 0 bases, with 19 bases between them. The germline V gene encodes CDR1 SGHDN and CDR2 FVKESK. CDR3 protein: CASSDNGRTKYQETQYF. The CDR3 DNA is TGTGCCAGCAGCGACAACGGCCGGACAAAGTACCAAGAGACCCAGTACTTC.

The rearrangement uses TRBV20-1 and TRBJ2-3; the D gene is possibly TRBD1 (5 bases). Trimming pared 6 bases from V and 11 bases from J, leaving 24 bases between. The CDR3 spans 14 residues. CDR1 DFQATT and CDR2 SNEGSKA come from the germline V gene (reference sequence). The CDR3 nucleotides are TGCAGTGCCCTATTCGCCCCAGGGCATTCCGGGCAGTATTTT. This translates into CSALFAPGHSGQYF.

This clonotype was observed a handful of times. The chain employs TRBV7-2 and TRBJ2-5, with D possibly TRBD2 on 7 matching bases. This CDR3 is 15 amino acids long. Trimming took off 5 bases at V and 5 bases at J, with 18 bases between the two ends. Germline lookup yields CDR1 SGHTA and CDR2 FQGNSA. Here the CDR3 reads CASSKEGGAWETQYF. Here the CDR3 DNA reads TGTGCCAGCAGCAAAGAGGGGGGGGCGTGGGAGACCCAGTACTTC.

Of note for this clonotype: Possible read error: a much larger clone is one base away. The rearrangement joins TRBV24-1 to TRBJ2-7; 7 bases align to TRBD1. The germline V gene encodes CDR1 KGHDR and CDR2 SFDVKD. The CDR3 sequence is 14 residues long. The CDR3 sequence is CANRHRGRSYERYF. CDR3 nucleotide sequence: TGTGCCAACCGTCACAGGGGTCGCTCCTACGAGCGGTACTTC.

A word on this clonotype: A much larger clone differs by one base, so this may be a read error. The rearrangement joins TRBV20-1 to TRBJ2-4, with a weak D call TRBD2 (5 bases). This CDR3 has 13 amino acids. From germline, CDR1 is DFQATT and CDR2 SNEGSKA (reference sequence). Trimming stripped 5 bases from V and 13 bases from J, with 21 bases between. Written as DNA, the CDR3 is TGCAGTGCTGAGGACTGGGCCTACAATGAGCAGTACTTC. It is translated as CSAEDWAYNEQYF.

This chain connects TRBV10-3 to TRBJ2-6; weak D call: TRBD2 (5 bases). V was pared by 3 bases and J by 0 bases, with 9 bases between. Per germline, CDR1 ENHRY and CDR2 SYGVKD. The CDR3 totals 16 residues. DNA for the CDR3: TGTGCCATCAGTGACCCGAGGGTCTCTGGGGCCAACGTCCTGACTTTC. Its translation: CAISDPRVSGANVLTF.

This clonotype has at least ten counts. V is TRBV4-1 and J is TRBJ2-1; no reliable D call. V was pared by 2 bases and J by 10 bases, with 30 bases between. This CDR3 has 19 amino acids. Per germline, CDR1 MGHRA and CDR2 YSYEKL. The CDR3 DNA reads as TGCGCCAGCAGCCAATTCCCCCCACTTACCGGTATATCGGCATTGGAGCAGTTCTTC. Translation: CASSQFPPLTGISALEQFF.

This clonotype was recorded a few times. Mismatch with germline at one junction end may stem from a read error. This chain connects TRBV7-3 to TRBJ2-3; unclear D gene. Germline V gene sequence: CDR1 SGHTA, CDR2 FQGTGA. The CDR3 consists of 14 residues. Written as DNA, the CDR3 is TGTGCCTGCAGCCCCACTCGGCTTTCAGATACGCAGTATTTT. Translated, it gives CACSPTRLSDTQYF.

This clonotype has ten or more counts. V gene TRBV7-2 combines with J gene TRBJ2-7, with TRBD2 matching over 9 bases. The CDR3 sequence is 14 residues long. CDR1 and CDR2 from the germline V gene are SGHTA and FQGNSA. V gave up 5 bases and J gave up 6 bases; unmatched junction bases: 8. CDR3 nucleotide sequence: TGTGCCAGCAGCCCCATGACTAGCGGATCCGAGCAGTACTTC. Its translation: CASSPMTSGSEQYF.

This clonotype was seen only a few times. The chain has TRBV20-1 and TRBJ2-5; 7 bases map to TRBD2. Germline assignment: CDR1 DFQATT and CDR2 SNEGSKA (reference sequence). V shed 5 bases and J 2 bases; nucleotides not matched to a gene: 11. CDR3 length: 15 residues. The DNA of the CDR3 is TGCAGTGCTGGACTAGGGACCGCCACACAAGAGACCCAGTACTTC. This gives the protein CSAGLGTATQETQYF.

V is TRBV5-1 and J is TRBJ2-3, with unresolved D. V lost 4 bases and J lost 3, with 15 bases in between. This CDR3 spans 15 amino acids. Per germline, CDR1 SGHRS and CDR2 YFSETQ. CDR3 amino acids: CASSTTKGSTDTQYF. In nucleotides, the CDR3 is TGCGCCAGCAGCACTACGAAGGGATCTACAGATACGCAGTATTTT.